These 31 T cell receptor beta chains came from one sample sequenced in a study of molecular identifiers for immune sequencing clone quantification. MiXCR, run by TCRdb on the PCR reads, gives a single entry per CDR3 protein. The sample holds some 650,000 distinct CDR3 sequences, around 20% seen once. The source material was naive CD8+ T cells from blood, with Jurkat cell RNA spiked in. Subset: FACS-sorted CD8+CD4-CCR7+CD45RA+ naive T cells. The origin of the receptors is a human donor in good health. Some libraries in this study had Jurkat cell RNA spiked in.

This clonotype was detected ten times or more. The chain uses TRBV6-2 or TRBV6-3 and TRBJ2-2; D unclear. The V and J ends lost 2 bases and 1 base respectively, with 8 bases between them. Germline values: CDR1 MNHEY, CDR2 SVGEGT. There are 15 residues in the CDR3. The CDR3 loop is CASSYGPVNTGELFF. CDR3 DNA sequence: TGTGCCAGCAGTTACGGGCCAGTGAACACCGGGGAGCTGTTTTTT.

The sample holds many counts of this clonotype. V usage is TRBV4-2 and J usage is TRBJ2-7, with D perhaps being TRBD1 or TRBD2 (5 bases each). Germline V gene data show CDR1 as LGHNA and CDR2 as YNFKEQ. The ends were cut back, 1 base at V and 3 bases at J, with 16 bases in the middle. There are 16 residues in the CDR3. This CDR3 reads CASSQVMGTVFYEQYF. DNA of the CDR3: TGTGCCAGCAGCCAAGTTATGGGGACCGTCTTCTACGAGCAGTACTTC.

This clonotype showed up just a few times. The CDR3 sequence: CASSPGTRADEQFF. The CDR3 DNA reads as TGTGCCAGCAGTCCCGGGACCAGGGCGGATGAGCAGTTCTTC. The chain has TRBV6-1 and TRBJ2-1; D is possibly TRBD1 or TRBD2 (5 bases each). Trimming cost V 5 bases and J 8 bases, with 16 bases left between them. This CDR3 has 14 residues. Germline assignment: CDR1 MNHNS and CDR2 SASEGT.

As for this clonotype: Possible read error: a much larger clone is one base away. The chain joins TRBV6-1 to TRBJ1-4; D is ambiguous. The CDR3 consists of 15 residues. Germline V gene data show CDR1 as MNHNS and CDR2 as SASEGT. The CDR3 region is CAGSEERTGNEKLFF. CDR3 nucleotides: TGTGCCGGCAGTGAAGAGCGGACCGGCAATGAAAAACTGTTTTTT.

This clonotype was detected many times. This chain links TRBV11-2 with TRBJ2-1, with TRBD1 identical over 9 bases. Trimming cost V 4 bases and J 9 bases; bases outside gene matches: 13. The CDR3 contains 16 residues. Germline assignment: CDR1 SGHAT and CDR2 FQNNGV. CDR3 sequence: CASSSPGTGNLGEQFF. CDR3 DNA sequence: TGTGCCAGCAGCTCACCCGGGACAGGGAATTTAGGTGAGCAGTTCTTC.

This clonotype was seen ten or more times. The rearrangement links TRBV7-6 to TRBJ2-3, with 10 bases aligning to TRBD2. The CDR3 length is 19 residues. From germline, CDR1 is SGHVS and CDR2 FNYEAQ. Trimming took 0 bases from V and 0 from J; bases not matched to a gene: 9. In DNA, the CDR3 is TGTGCCAGCAGCTTAGCGGCTCTAGCGGGGGTCCTTAGCACAGATACGCAGTATTTT. It encodes CASSLAALAGVLSTDTQYF.

This clonotype was counted at least ten times. This chain uses TRBV7-9 with TRBJ2-7; D unresolved. The CDR3 runs to 15 residues. Germline CDR1 SEHNR, CDR2 FQNEAQ (reference sequence). Trimming removed 1 base from V and 0 bases from J, with 10 bases in between. CDR3 nucleotides: TGTGCCAGCAGCTTAGTAGCCCGGTCCTCCTACGAGCAGTACTTC. It translates to CASSLVARSSYEQYF.

This clonotype was recorded a few times. CDR3: CASSLAGDSGNTIYF. The CDR3 DNA follows: TGTGCCAGCAGCTTGGCTGGGGATTCTGGAAACACCATATATTTT. The gene calls are TRBV5-6 and TRBJ1-3; D remains unclear. Germline loops: CDR1 SGHDT, CDR2 YYEEEE. The length of the CDR3 is 15 residues. V shed 0 bases and J shed 1 base, with 8 bases lying between them.

This clonotype was found many times. The V gene is TRBV20-1, the J gene TRBJ2-3, with TRBD2 identical over 7 bases. The V gene end was trimmed by 5 bases and the J gene end by 2 bases; junction bases not matched to a gene: 10. The germline gives CDR1 DFQATT, CDR2 SNEGSKA (reference sequence). This CDR3 comprises 15 residues. The CDR3 loop is CSAPPSGPLTDTQYF. In DNA form, the CDR3 reads TGCAGTGCTCCCCCTAGCGGTCCCCTCACAGATACGCAGTATTTT.

This clonotype was counted many times. V and J are TRBV4-1 and TRBJ2-7; D is possibly TRBD1 (6 bases). The germline CDR1 and CDR2 sequences are MGHRA and YSYEKL. The CDR3 spans 13 residues. Deletions cut 4 bases from V and 2 bases from J, with 9 bases between. For the CDR3, the DNA is TGCGCCAGCAGCCCGGGACACCCCTACGAGCAGTACTTC. Encoded protein: CASSPGHPYEQYF.

Ten or more counts support this clonotype. This sequence joins TRBV13 and TRBJ1-4, with D unresolved. The length of the CDR3 is 12 residues. The V gene lost 4 bases and the J gene lost 10 bases, with 10 bases spanning the gap. In germline, CDR1 is PRHDT, CDR2 FYEKMQ (reference sequence). In DNA, the CDR3 is TGTGCCAGCAGCTCCGGTCGTGGAAAACTGTTTTTT. It yields the protein CASSSGRGKLFF. Full variable domain (outside the CDR3, taken from reference TRBV13 and TRBJ1-4): AAGVIQSPRHLIKEKRETATLKCYPIPRHDTVYWYQQGPGQDPQFLISFYEKMQSDKGSIPDRFSAQQFSDYHSELNMSSLELGDSALYFCASSSGRGKLFFGSGTQLSVL.

This clonotype has a count of ten or more. This chain connects TRBV10-3 to TRBJ2-5; D is uncertain. CDR1 is ENHRY and CDR2 is SYGVKD in the germline V gene. The CDR3 is made up of 11 amino acids. V lost 3 bases and J lost 9, with 8 bases in between. Here the CDR3 DNA reads TGTGCCATCAGTGACGTTAGGGCCCAGTACTTC. This encodes CAISDVRAQYF.

Ten or more counts support this clonotype. This rearrangement joins TRBV9 to TRBJ1-2; D call uncertain. Germline-derived CDR1 and CDR2 are SGDLS and YYNGEE. The CDR3 sequence is 14 residues long. V lost 0 bases and J 4 bases, leaving 10 bases between the germline ends. CDR3 DNA: TGTGCCAGCAGCGTAGAAGGAGGACCCTATGGCTACACCTTC. It yields the protein CASSVEGGPYGYTF.

This clonotype was seen a handful of times. The chain employs TRBV27 and TRBJ1-2, with 7 bases identical to TRBD1. This CDR3 contains 15 residues. J lost 1 base, V lost 3 bases, and 5 bases had no gene match. Germline loops: CDR1 MNHEY, CDR2 SMNVEV (reference sequence). The CDR3 loop reads CASSFGQGDNYGYTF. The CDR3 DNA reads TGTGCCAGCAGTTTCGGGCAGGGGGATAACTATGGCTACACCTTC.

The V call is TRBV7-2, the J call TRBJ2-1; D is ambiguous. Germline-derived CDR1 and CDR2 are SGHTA and FQGNSA. The germline V and J ends were trimmed by 5 bases and 2 bases, with 13 bases remaining between them. This CDR3 region has 15 residues. The CDR3 DNA reads TGTGCCAGCAGCCAAGGCACAGTGCCCTACAATGAGCAGTTCTTC. This codes for CASSQGTVPYNEQFF.

This clonotype has ten or more counts. This chain joins TRBV4-3 and TRBJ2-7, with 10 bases identical to TRBD1. Trimming took 0 bases from V and 2 from J; bases not matched to a gene: 1. The CDR3 loop spans 15 amino acids. Germline CDR1 is LGHNA and CDR2 is YSLEER. The CDR3 DNA is TGCGCCAGCAGCCAAGAGGGACAGGGGACCTACGAGCAGTACTTC. It specifies CASSQEGQGTYEQYF.

This clonotype showed up just a few times. V is TRBV12-3 or TRBV12-4 and J is TRBJ1-1, with D uncertain. This CDR3 spans 15 amino acids. V lost 4 bases to trimming and J lost 1 base, with 13 bases between them. Written as DNA, the CDR3 is TGTGCCAGCAGTTGGAGTGGGTATGGGAACACTGAAGCTTTCTTT. Encoded protein: CASSWSGYGNTEAFF.

As to this clonotype: This could be a read error, since a much larger clone is one nucleotide away. DNA of the CDR3: TGTGTCAGCAGTTACGGAGCGGGAGTGGACATTCAGTACTTC. This gives the protein CVSSYGAGVDIQYF. This chain links TRBV6-2 or TRBV6-3 with TRBJ2-4, with 8 bases aligning to TRBD2. This CDR3 contains 14 residues. The germline CDR1 and CDR2 sequences are MNHEY and SVGEGT.

In the case of this clonotype: Sequence at one end of the junction differs from germline and may be a read error. The V and J genes are TRBV4-1 and TRBJ2-3; 9 positions agree with TRBD1. The length of the CDR3 is 16 residues. Germline assignment: CDR1 MGHRA and CDR2 YSYEKL. The chain's CDR3 is CASNQGTGFGTDTQYF. The CDR3 coding sequence is TGCGCCAGCAACCAAGGGACAGGGTTTGGGACAGATACGCAGTATTTT.

In this sample, this clonotype turned up many times. The chain couples TRBV13 to TRBJ2-7; no definite D call. The CDR3 totals 11 residues. Germline V gene lookup returns CDR1 PRHDT and CDR2 FYEKMQ (reference sequence). The V end was cut by 7 bases, the J end by 6 bases, with 10 bases between. The CDR3 sequence: CASTKGREQYF. The CDR3 region has the DNA TGTGCCAGCACTAAAGGGCGCGAGCAGTACTTC.

This clonotype was observed many times. The rearrangement uses TRBV5-6 and TRBJ2-7; 11 bases line up with TRBD2. The CDR3 spans 15 residues. V was clipped by 4 bases and J by 1 base; unmatched bases: 4. Germline assignment: CDR1 SGHDT and CDR2 YYEEEE. CDR3 region: CASSGTSGPSYEQYF. CDR3 sequence (DNA): TGTGCCAGCAGCGGGACTAGCGGCCCGTCCTACGAGCAGTACTTC.

As for this clonotype: A read error may explain this, as a much larger clone is one base away. The chain uses TRBV20-1 and TRBJ2-5, with 8 bases matching TRBD2. Germline CDR1 is DFQATT and CDR2 is SNEGSKA (reference sequence). The length of the CDR3 is 17 residues. Written as DNA, the CDR3 is TGCAGTGCTAGAGATACGGGAGGGCCTTTTTCCCAAGAGACCCTGTACTTC. Amino acids: CSARDTGGPFSQETLYF.

This clonotype appeared many times. This chain uses TRBV4-1 with TRBJ2-1; 11 bases map to TRBD1. The CDR3 covers 13 residues. After removal of 8 bases from V and 7 bases from J, the junction contained 4 bases not matched to a gene. The germline V gene has CDR1 MGHRA and CDR2 YSYEKL. The CDR3 spells CASSGTGGNEQFF. The CDR3 DNA reads as TGCGCCAGCTCTGGGACAGGGGGGAATGAGCAGTTCTTC.

This clonotype was detected a few times. This chain links TRBV30 with TRBJ1-5; D may be TRBD1 (5 bases). The CDR3 has 13 amino acids. Germline CDR1 GTSNPN, CDR2 SVGIG (reference sequence). V gave up 5 bases and J gave up 6 bases, with 14 bases separating them. The CDR3 spells CAWGQLGGQPQHF. In nucleotides, the CDR3 is TGTGCCTGGGGACAATTGGGGGGTCAGCCCCAGCATTTT.

The chain uses TRBV11-3 and TRBJ2-5, with D possibly matching TRBD2 (5 bases). V gave up 5 bases and J gave up 5 bases, with 21 bases separating them. Germline loops: CDR1 SGHNT, CDR2 YENEEA. The CDR3 extends over 16 amino acids. CDR3 nucleotides: TGTGCCAGCAGCCGAGAGGGTCCAGGTTTAATGGAGACCCAGTACTTC. Translated, it gives CASSREGPGLMETQYF.

The V call is TRBV19, the J call TRBJ1-5; a weak D match, TRBD1 (5 bases). V dropped 5 bases and J dropped 2 bases, with 13 bases sitting between them. From germline, CDR1 is LNHDA and CDR2 SQIVND (reference sequence). The CDR3 totals 15 residues. The CDR3 sequence: CASSLAARGNQPQHF. DNA for the CDR3: TGTGCCAGTAGTTTGGCGGCCAGGGGCAATCAGCCCCAGCATTTT.

V gene TRBV10-3 combines with J gene TRBJ2-1, with 7 bases lining up with TRBD2. Trimming removed 10 bases from V and 1 base from J; junction bases left unmatched: 7. Germline-derived CDR1 and CDR2 are ENHRY and SYGVKD. The CDR3 runs 14 residues. The CDR3 loop is CATGEGLSYNEQFF. DNA of the CDR3: TGTGCCACCGGGGAGGGGCTTTCCTACAATGAGCAGTTCTTC.

Details on this clonotype: The junction does not match germline at one end; this may be a read error. The V and J genes are TRBV19 and TRBJ1-2; a weak D match, TRBD1 (6 bases). Germline V gene data show CDR1 as LNHDA and CDR2 as SQIVND (reference sequence). The CDR3 length is 15 residues. Written as DNA, the CDR3 is TGTGCCGGTAGTATGGCAGGAGCAGGGGACTATGGCTACACCTTC. Translating gives CAGSMAGAGDYGYTF.

This clonotype was detected a few times. V and J are TRBV27 and TRBJ2-7, with a tentative D call TRBD1 (6 bases). The CDR3 has 13 residues. Looked up from germline, CDR1 is MNHEY and CDR2 is SMNVEV (reference sequence). V was trimmed by 6 bases and J by 4 bases, leaving 13 bases between them. The CDR3 protein is CASRSTGLYEQYF. The CDR3 DNA follows: TGTGCCAGCAGATCGACAGGTTTATACGAGCAGTACTTC.

The chain recombines TRBV24-1 with TRBJ2-2; D is undetermined. The germline V gene has CDR1 KGHDR and CDR2 SFDVKD. V lost 4 bases and J 0 bases, leaving 5 bases between the germline ends. This CDR3 comprises 14 residues. The CDR3: CATSEDSNTGELFF. CDR3 DNA sequence: TGTGCCACCAGTGAAGACTCGAACACCGGGGAGCTGTTTTTT.

This clonotype occurred many times. This chain joins TRBV12-3 or TRBV12-4 and TRBJ2-3; no clear D. The germline V and J ends were trimmed by 5 bases and 6 bases, with 6 bases remaining between them. The CDR3 spans 11 residues. Written as DNA, the CDR3 is TGTGCCAGCAGTGATATCGATACGCAGTATTTT. It encodes CASSDIDTQYF.